This TCR beta chain was found in a study of blood T cell repertoires in COVID-19 (dated by TCRdb to about 2020). Turning to the overall study: Collaborator samples came from the United States, Italy and Spain and covered acute and convalescent phases of COVID-19. The prospective study material was composed of cDNA or gDNA derived from T cells, B-cell-depleted T cells, or PBMCs. The dataset comprised deeply sampled blood TCRbeta repertoires from subjects exposed to, actively infected with, or recovered from COVID-19. A freely available public database, intended as a resource for researchers studying the immune response to SARS-CoV-2, is where the repertoires were released. Samples were obtained from the ongoing ImmuneRACE study (first 160 participants) and from approximately 1,200 subjects provided by 6 global collaborators. Sample metadata almost always included a de-identified subject ID, COVID-19 status, age in years and sex. HLA class I and class II types, where available, came from metadata supplied by the sample provider rather than from assay-based typing. The paper's findings and limits, for the study overall: Clinical and demographic metadata were provided uncurated, with the amount varying by source and participant.

Collaborating institutions collected whole blood in K2EDTA tubes following their own protocols. For TCRbeta analysis, collaborator samples were shipped as frozen whole blood, as isolated PBMCs, or as DNA extracted from either sample type. Comment on this clone: Its binding antigen is unknown. One base away there is no much larger clone; base qualities are not given.

The immunoSEQ Assay, a bias-controlled multiplex PCR, was used to amplify TCRbeta CDR3 regions from genomic DNA. The original pipeline was this. Within the assay, amplification of reference gene primers was used to estimate how many nucleated cells each sample contained. To quantify the absolute abundance of each unique TCRbeta CDR3 rearrangement, sequence reads were collapsed and filtered. For each sample, productive Simpson clonality was calculated as the square root of Simpson's diversity index across productive rearrangements. TCRdb obtained this table from immuneACCESS and retained in-frame rearrangements with V and J assigned. These tables miss some clones; where compared with another copy, unresolved V genes account for less than half of the shortfall, and the remainder is unexplained. The D gene and trimming were derived from the DNA, and the V and J assignments and clone size from that table. This sample holds around 77,000 clones; about 76% were observed only once. Of the sample, 25% to 30% falls within the top ten clones.

Inclusive of the bounding cysteine and phenylalanine, the CDR3 is 13 residues long. Only CDR3 DNA is held: 39 bases, read in frame from base 1. The junction carries 9 bases between V and J, which are trimmed by 5 bases and 4 bases respectively. CDR1 and CDR2 (LNHNV, YYDKDF) derive from the germline V gene (reference sequence). The TCR comes from a woman older than 75 with active or convalescent COVID-19. The rearrangement combines TRBV15 with TRBJ2-1; the D gene is perhaps TRBD2, from 6 matching bases. Sequencing was carried out using peripheral blood. The CDR3 loop reads CATSPGEYNEQFF. The nucleotide sequence reads TGTGCCACCAGCCCGGGGGAGTACAATGAGCAGTTCTTC. The entire variable domain, with the stretches around the CDR3 drawn from the reference TRBV15 and TRBJ2-1 proteins, is DAMVIQNPRYQVTQFGKPVTLSCSQTLNHNVMYWYQQKSSQAPKLLFHYYDKDFNNEADTPDNFQSRRPNTSFCFLDIRSPGLGDTAMYLCATSPGEYNEQFFGPGTRLTVL.